This record covers a single T cell receptor beta chain. The germline V gene encodes CDR1 MNHEY and CDR2 SVGAGI. V lost 6 bases, J lost 7 bases, and 15 bases lay in between. This CDR3 is 14 amino acids long. This record belongs to a study of blood T cell repertoires in COVID-19. Study-wide context: Italy, Spain and the United States were the sources of the convalescent and acute COVID-19 samples. From T cells, B-cell-depleted T cells, or PBMCs came the material, which was cDNA or gDNA.

Authors' analysis steps: Amplifying reference gene primers gave estimates of nucleated cell counts. Sequencing used immunoSEQ multiplex PCR; TCRdb keeps in-frame clones, though not all of them. V and J calls and clone size come straight from that table; D and trimming were deduced from the DNA. The sample has about 440,000 clones; around 88% are singletons. The clonotype was recovered from a woman under 40 with acute or convalescent COVID-19. The source material was peripheral blood. The J gene is TRBJ2-2, the V gene TRBV6-5, with a weak D call TRBD1 (6 bases). DNA of the CDR3: TGTGCCAGCAGCCTGGGACACTTCGGCGGGGAGCTGTTTTTT. This translates into CASSLGHFGGELFF.